This TCR beta chain was sequenced in a study of shared clonotypes between healthy human individuals. Study as a whole: Plates per donor: three CD4 naive, three CD4 memory, two CD8 naive, one CD8 memory.

In replicate PCRs of sorted subsets, approximately 200 ng DNA, roughly 27,000 T cell genomes, was used. Clones were read by immunoSEQ multiplex PCR, and TCRdb kept only the in-frame ones, dropping some. The table shows about 1.1 million clones, with approximately 77% occurring only once. The CDR3 consists of 16 residues. Germline assignment: CDR1 SEHNR and CDR2 FQNEAQ (reference sequence). The ends lost 2 bases at V and 4 bases at J; junction bases unmatched: 8. This clone was seen once. V usage is TRBV7-9 and J usage is TRBJ2-5; 9 bases align to TRBD2. The TCR comes from a man aged 18 to 29 in good health. Some clones in this sample may be carry-over from other donors' samples. Sample: memory CD4+ T cells from PBMCs. Subset meaning: CD45RA-negative fraction. The CDR3 loop is CASSLFGGRVGETQYF. The CDR3 coding sequence is TGTGCCAGCAGCTTATTCGGCGGGAGGGTGGGAGAGACCCAGTACTTC. The full variable domain, in which reference TRBV7-9 and TRBJ2-5 provide the parts outside the CDR3, is DTGVSQNPRHKITKRGQNVTFRCDPISEHNRLYWYRQTLGQGPEFLTYFQNEAQLEKSRLLSDRFSAERPKGSFSTLEIQRTEQGDSAMYLCASSLFGGRVGETQYFGPGTRLLVL.